Included here is one TCR beta chain sequence, with context. It has no known antigen specificity. The sample holds no much larger clone one base away, and base qualities are not on file. The cohort consisted of 670 or so healthy bone marrow donors. All cohort members were sampled while nominally healthy, although unrecorded immune exposures were likely present. The donor tested CMV seropositive and was one of the 289 seropositive cohort members. Every donor gave a peripheral blood sample, and the peripheral blood mononuclear cells from that sample were used for TCR beta sequencing. Genomic DNA was extracted from the blood cell samples with the Qiagen DNeasy Blood Extraction Kit. This entry belongs to a study of cytomegalovirus exposure and HLA in healthy donors (dated by TCRdb to the late 2010s). A note on the overall study: An earlier analysis of approximately 640 of the donors reported 276 Gb of sequence data and around 110 million unique TCR beta sequences from about 179 million T cells. About 280 gigabases of sequencing data and approximately 91 million unique TCR sequences made up an early release that covered fewer than 650 HLA-typed donors. Of the 398 genotyped donors, approximately 83% fell in the genetic ancestry cluster associated with self-reported Caucasian donors. The study aimed to test whether signatures of past pathogen exposure could be identified by cataloging public T cell receptors. The study used immunosequencing to profile the T cell repertoires of hundreds of subjects and linked those repertoires to cytomegalovirus serostatus. A separate validation cohort of approximately 120 different subjects was used in addition to the 666-subject first cohort. To predict cytomegalovirus infection status, the study combined high-throughput TCR immunosequencing, statistical association of individual TCRs with disease status, and machine learning. To study patterns of TCR occurrence, a later analysis re-analyzed previously published TCR beta repertoires from around 660 donors and added high-resolution HLA genotyping. Rather than using new phenotypic data, the later analysis identified candidate immune exposures from TCR beta sequences and from how often those sequences occurred across donors. To decide whether each TCR beta V gene segment behaved as functional or pseudogenic, an earlier analysis of some 600 of the donors relied on high-throughput TCR beta sequencing. Alongside the repertoire data, information on donor age, sex, ethnicity and CMV serostatus was compiled. In a later genetic analysis, genome-wide SNP genotypes for about 65% of the 666 donors were used, and that subset was treated as a discovery cohort. All discovery cohort repertoires had been generated using a single sequencing platform. HLA typing covered class I and class II loci at four-digit resolution. Typing coverage differed by locus: A, B, C, DRB1 and DQB1 were typed in roughly 620-640 donors, DQA1 in about 500, DPA1 in some 610, and DPB1 in 472. Because of strong linkage in the cohort, roughly five DR-DQ haplotypes were treated as single units for association and clustering. Among 300 to 450 genotyped donors of the cohort, an average of approximately 240,000 unique TCR beta nucleotide sequences were sequenced per donor, roughly 18% of them non-productive.

The study at large found these results: Linkage disequilibrium might explain the correlated functional status among segregating V segments, but an unknown experimental factor could not be ruled out. A further reported finding was that TCR beta sequences accurately predicted the HLA-A and HLA-B alleles for most subjects in the first cohort. In an earlier analysis of several hundred of the donors, most TCR beta V segments were observed in productive rearrangements about 87% or about 30% of the time, broadly matching IMGT annotations. Strong co-occurrence of HLA alleles, especially DR and DQ, made assigning TCR associations to individual alleles difficult. In a later analysis, 15,000 to 20,000 TCR beta sequences were associated with specific HLA alleles at a false discovery rate of 0.05. Immune exposure information for the cohort was limited to CMV serostatus. Several of the top co-occurrence clusters appeared to be linked to parvovirus B19, influenza, CMV and Epstein-Barr virus, according to a later analysis. Because HLA typing was missing for some donors at each locus, association tests included only the typed subset. Presence/absence analyses assumed roughly uniform sequencing depth across donors, an assumption that may not hold. In the study, some 160 TCR beta chains were listed as associated with cytomegalovirus. A later genetic analysis reported fewer N-insertions in productive TCRs among donors in an Asian-associated ancestry cluster than the roughly 700-donor mean. In a later analysis, HLA-associated TCR beta chains were found to be more clonally expanded and to have lower generation probabilities than equally common non-associated chains. Cytomegalovirus status was reported to be diagnosed by the classifier with high specificity and sensitivity in both the original and validation cohorts. The 87-base-pair reads could not distinguish some IMGT-functional V segments, including TRBV6-2 and TRBV6-3, so those segments were excluded. In a later analysis, most CMV-associated TCR beta chains were found to appear HLA-restricted, with HLA associations seemingly driven largely by CMV exposure. Because counts were too low, about 15 rarely observed V segments, including chromosome 9 orphons, were left out of the earlier analysis of approximately 500 of the donors. It was suggested by the authors that the approach could potentially be generalized to other disease states and immunological phenotypes. A cluster of highly shared sequence variants was judged likely to be a technical artifact of the sequencing pipeline. V-gene and J-gene trimming of TCR beta chains was associated with a missense DCLRE1C variant in a later genetic analysis, and the association was replicated in an independent cohort. Three of the identified cytomegalovirus-associated TCR beta chains were confirmed in vitro to be specific for cytomegalovirus antigens. Across donors, most TCR sequences were observed very rarely, whereas some public TCRs were present in many individuals. In a later analysis, the rate of TCR association differed among HLA loci, with DRB1 alleles having the most associated TCRs and HLA-C alleles having the fewest. Only TCR beta chains were sequenced in this cohort, and the absence of alpha or paired-chain data limited detectable features.

Library preparation was by the immunoSEQ multiplex PCR assay. A mixture of 60 forward primers for TCR Vbeta segments and 13 reverse primers for TCR Jbeta segments was used in the multiplex PCR. A multiplex PCR assay on genomic DNA amplified the CDR3 region of rearranged TCR beta genes. On the Illumina HiSeq System, the amplified TCR beta libraries were sequenced as 87-base-pair reads. On the authors' methods: In a later analysis, about 80 million unique TCR beta chains were counted across the roughly 610 repertoires, and about 9.9 million of these chains were shared by at least two donors. Raw reads were error-corrected and collapsed into unique sequences with a nearest-neighbor algorithm that merged closely related sequences to remove PCR and sequencing errors. V, D and J gene segments were assigned by aligning CDR3 sequences to IMGT reference sequences. Each retained sequence needed at least a six-nucleotide match to both a V gene segment and a J gene segment. Rearrangements were classified as productive when the CDR3 lacked stop codons and remained in frame with V and J, and all other rearrangements were classified as non-productive. CDR3 was defined according to IMGT convention as the region running from the second conserved V-encoded cysteine to the conserved J-encoded phenylalanine. The earlier analysis of some 580 of the donors excluded any sequence lacking an unambiguous match to a single V gene segment. An earlier analysis of a few hundred of the donors called V segments functional above 56.7% productive rearrangements and segregating when the between-donor standard deviation exceeded 5%. To diagnose cytomegalovirus status from the catalog of TCR beta chain sequences, a statistical classification framework was built. In a later analysis, V and J genes were assigned by comparing TCR nucleotide sequences against IMGT/GENE-DB human TR gene sequences. A later analysis assigned CDR3 sequences and most-parsimonious VDJ recombination scenarios with the TCRdist pipeline. In a later analysis, each TCR beta chain was defined by its CDR3 amino acid sequence together with its V-gene family, and reads lacking a unique V-gene family were excluded. A later analysis removed several hundred highly shared, low-generation-probability nucleotide sequences to deal with suspected cross-contamination and a sequencing artifact. A later analysis calculated a clonal expansion index for each public chain from normalized within-repertoire ranks of inferred template counts. Generation probabilities in a later analysis came from a VDJ recombination model fitted to out-of-frame rearrangements, and those results were checked against IGoR. In a later analysis, TCR-TCR, TCR-HLA and TCR-CMV co-occurrence was scored with hypergeometric tests, and a repertoire-size bias correction was applied to TCR pairs. False discovery rates were estimated in a later analysis by permuting HLA or CMV assignments 20 times. A later analysis grouped co-occurring TCRs with DBSCAN, adding TCRdist sequence similarity when clustering within HLA-allele-positive subsets. Co-occurrence clustering excluded repertoires with fewer than 30,000 or more than 120,000 public chains, plus five with anomalous nucleotide sharing. TCRdb took over this immuneACCESS table, retaining in-frame rearrangements with V and J assigned. Such tables are incomplete; in checked studies, under half of the missing clones stem from an unresolved V gene, and the remainder is unexplained. V, J and clone size are those of that table, while D and trimming were read from the DNA. This sample has approximately 84,000 clones in its table, and roughly 78% of those were observed once. 2% to 3% of the sample comes from the top ten.

Here V drops 6 bases and J drops 3 bases, and the junction holds 11 bases not matched to any gene. The germline V gene (reference sequence) sets CDR1 to MNHEY and CDR2 to SMNVEV. CDR3 length: 16 amino acids, cysteine to phenylalanine. Left in the record is the CDR3 DNA by itself, 48 bases read in frame from the first base. The sequence was collected from a male donor in good health and CMV-seropositive. The chain is made from TRBV27 and TRBJ2-1, with TRBD2 identical over 7 junction bases. Sequences were obtained from PBMCs. The CDR3 protein sequence reads: CASRRGGSVIYNEQFF. The DNA reads TGTGCCAGCAGGAGGGGCGGGAGTGTTATCTACAATGAGCAGTTCTTC.